The table lists the clone carrying this T cell receptor (beta chain) with a few counts. Its antigen is currently unknown. The data belong to a study of cytomegalovirus exposure and HLA in healthy donors. Study-level background: A subsequent analysis reported that the 95 to 150 validation repertoires were produced on the same platform that had also been used for the 666 first-cohort repertoires.

The study's findings and limits: There were 150 to 200 TCR beta chains listed as cytomegalovirus-associated. One later analysis, an examination of the 120 or so validation repertoires, found that first-cohort TCR clusters tended to co-occur in them. Rarity held for most TCR sequences, but there were some public TCRs that occurred in many donors.

Germline-derived CDR1 and CDR2 are KGHSY and FQNENV. CDR3 length: 14 residues. The ends were cut back, 2 bases at V and 4 bases at J, with 9 bases in the middle. The table came from immunoSEQ multiplex PCR; TCRdb's copy has only in-frame clones and leaves some out. The data contain around 190,000 clones, about 84% of them singletons. Sequencing input: PBMCs. V usage is TRBV16 and J usage is TRBJ1-5, with a possible D match to TRBD1 (5 bases). The clonotype comes from a woman aged 18-29 years in good health and CMV-seronegative. The CDR3 loop reads CASSQGAGNQPQHF. In DNA, the CDR3 is TGTGCCAGCAGCCAAGGGGCAGGGAATCAGCCCCAGCATTTT.